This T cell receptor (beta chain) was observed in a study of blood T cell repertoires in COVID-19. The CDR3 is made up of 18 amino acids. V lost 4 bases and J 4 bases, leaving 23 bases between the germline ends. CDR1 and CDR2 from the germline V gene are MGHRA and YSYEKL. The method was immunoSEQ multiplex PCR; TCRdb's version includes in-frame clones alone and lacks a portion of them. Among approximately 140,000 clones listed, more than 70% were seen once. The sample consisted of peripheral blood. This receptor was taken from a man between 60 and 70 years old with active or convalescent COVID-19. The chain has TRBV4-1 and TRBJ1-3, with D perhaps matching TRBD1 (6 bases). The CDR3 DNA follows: TGCGCCAGCAGCCCTGAGAGGAGGTACAGGGCTAAGGGAAACACCATATATTTT. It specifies CASSPERRYRAKGNTIYF.